The sequence of this T cell receptor (beta chain) was determined in a study of blood T cell repertoires in COVID-19 (dated by TCRdb to about 2020). At the level of the whole study: The collaborator samples originated in the United States, Italy and Spain and spanned the acute and convalescent phases of COVID-19. The repertoires were released in a freely available public database intended as a resource for research on the immune response to SARS-CoV-2. A de-identified subject ID, COVID-19 status, age in years and sex were almost always included in the sample metadata. The samples were drawn from the first 160 participants of the ongoing ImmuneRACE study and from 950 to 1,500 subjects provided by 6 global collaborators. The material from the prospective study consisted of cDNA or gDNA derived from T cells, B-cell-depleted T cells, or PBMCs. Where HLA class I and class II types were available, the types were taken from metadata supplied by the sample provider, not from assay-based typing. Subjects who had been exposed to COVID-19, were actively infected with it, or had recovered from it provided the deeply sampled blood TCRbeta repertoires that made up the dataset. Here is what the overall study found, with its caveats: How much clinical and demographic metadata was included differed by source and by participant, and the metadata was provided uncurated.

Its CDR3 holds 17 amino acids, cysteine through phenylalanine. The CDR3 DNA has 51 bases and is translated from base 1. Trimming takes 3 bases from V and 3 bases from J, and the germline ends sit 17 bases apart. Taken from the germline V gene, the CDR1 and CDR2 loops are KGHSH and LQKENI. As for this clone: Its cognate antigen has yet to be identified. Per-base qualities were not stored, and no clone one base away is much larger.

Whole blood was collected in K2EDTA tubes by collaborating institutions according to the institutions' own protocols. For TCRbeta analysis, collaborator samples were shipped as frozen whole blood, as isolated PBMCs, or as DNA extracted from either sample type. TCRbeta CDR3 regions were amplified from genomic DNA by means of the immunoSEQ Assay, a bias-controlled multiplex PCR. The study's own analysis went as follows. The number of nucleated cells in each sample was estimated by amplification of reference gene primers within the assay. To quantify the absolute abundance of each unique TCRbeta CDR3 rearrangement, sequence reads were collapsed and filtered. For each sample, productive Simpson clonality was calculated as the square root of Simpson's diversity index over productive rearrangements. TCRdb re-hosts the immuneACCESS table, in-frame sequences only. Its copies lack some clones; in the studies checked, an unresolved V gene accounts for under half of them, and the cause for the rest is not known. V and J calls plus clone size are reproduced from that table; the DNA served to infer D and trimming. For this sample the table gives a few hundred thousand clones, of which roughly nine tenths were detected only once. Together, the top ten hold 5.5% to 6.5% of the sample.

The chain is made from TRBV18 and TRBJ1-4, and TRBD1 may be the D gene, going by 6 matching bases. This clonotype was obtained from a man aged 55-75 years with acute or convalescent COVID-19. Sequenced: peripheral blood. CDR3 protein: CASSPLGWDIPNEKLFF. Read as DNA, the sequence is TGTGCCAGCTCACCCCTAGGCTGGGACATACCTAATGAAAAACTGTTTTTT.